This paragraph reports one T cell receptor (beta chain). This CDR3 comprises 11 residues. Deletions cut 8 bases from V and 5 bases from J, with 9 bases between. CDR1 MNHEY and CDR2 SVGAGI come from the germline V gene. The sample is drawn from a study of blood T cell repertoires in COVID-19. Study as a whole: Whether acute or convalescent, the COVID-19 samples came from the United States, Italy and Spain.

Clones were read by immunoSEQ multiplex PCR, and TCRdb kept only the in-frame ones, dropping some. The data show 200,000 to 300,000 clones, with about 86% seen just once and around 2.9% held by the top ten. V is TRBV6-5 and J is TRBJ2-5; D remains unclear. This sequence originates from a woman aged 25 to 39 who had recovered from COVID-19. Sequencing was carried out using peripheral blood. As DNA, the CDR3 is TGTGCCAGCGGCGGAGCCGAGACCCAGTACTTC. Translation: CASGGAETQYF.